The 19 T cell receptor beta chains listed next were all sequenced from one sample in a study of T cells expressing NK-cell markers. TCRdb re-called the 5' RACE reads, yielding one record per CDR3 amino acid sequence without DNA. The listing contains some 140,000 distinct CDR3 sequences. Sequencing used blood T cells: a sorted CD56 or NKG2C T cell subset, CD4+ or CD8+ T cells, or bulk PBMC T cells (not recorded which). These receptors were obtained from a woman between 50 and 59 years old in good health.

V and J are TRBV7-9 and TRBJ1-1. CDR1 is SEHNR and CDR2 is FQNEAQ in the germline V gene (reference sequence). This CDR3 has 13 residues. CDR3 in amino acids: CAILAGLGTEAFF.

This CDR3 is CASSQVASGRADTQYF. The V call is TRBV4-1, the J call TRBJ2-3; TCRdb calls TRBD2, which cannot be checked without DNA. Germline V gene data show CDR1 as MGHRA and CDR2 as YSYEKL. CDR3 length: 16 amino acids.

J is TRBJ1-2 and V is TRBV5-1. This CDR3 has 13 amino acids. Germline V lookup: CDR1 SGHRS, CDR2 YFSETQ. The CDR3 here is CASSWDRGDGYTF. Based on the CDR3 plus reference TRBV5-1 and TRBJ1-2, the full variable domain is KAGVTQTPRYLIKTRGQQVTLSCSPISGHRSVSWYQQTPGQGLQFLFEYFSETQRNKGNFPGRFSGRQFSNSRSEMNVSTLELGDSALYLCASSWDRGDGYTFGSGTRLTVV.

CDR3 protein: CSGGDKQGYGYTF. This chain links TRBV29-1 with TRBJ1-2; the D call of TRBD1 rests on TCRdb alone, since no DNA is present to check it. The V gene's germline CDR1 is SQVTM and CDR2 ANQGSEA. This CDR3 region has 13 residues. Drawing the rest from reference TRBV29-1 and TRBJ1-2, the complete variable domain is SAVISQKPSRDICQRGTSLTIQCQVDSQVTMMFWYRQQPGQSLTLIATANQGSEATYESGFVIDKFPISRPNLTFSTLTVSNMSPEDSSIYLCSGGDKQGYGYTFGSGTRLTVV.

The genes are TRBV6-6 and TRBJ1-2; TCRdb selects TRBD1, and the lack of DNA leaves this call unchecked. The length of the CDR3 is 15 residues. The V gene's germline CDR1 is MNHNY and CDR2 SVGAGI (reference sequence). This CDR3 reads CASSYQPPGQAGYTF.

This sequence joins TRBV4-1 and TRBJ2-1; no DNA is available, so the TRBD1 call from TCRdb remains unchecked. Germline V gene data show CDR1 as MGHRA and CDR2 as YSYEKL. The CDR3 has 14 amino acids. The CDR3 loop reads CASSQEPGREEQFF.

This rearrangement joins TRBV4-1 to TRBJ2-7. Germline CDR1 and CDR2: MGHRA and YSYEKL. The CDR3 has 16 amino acids. The CDR3 protein is CASSQVLDSQAYEQYF.

The V call is TRBV6-2 or TRBV6-3, the J call TRBJ2-1; TCRdb returns TRBD2, unconfirmable since there is no DNA. CDR3 length: 16 amino acids. The V gene's germline CDR1 is MNHEY and CDR2 SVGEGT. CDR3 in amino acids: CASSYPTSGRSYEQFF.

V is TRBV25-1 and J is TRBJ2-3. Germline V gives CDR1 MGHDK, CDR2 SYGVNS. CDR3 length equals 15 residues. CDR3 region: CATTTRTVSTDTQYF.

This chain links TRBV20-1 with TRBJ1-4. The CDR3 runs to 13 residues. Germline V CDR1 and CDR2: DFQATT, SNEGSKA (reference sequence). Here the CDR3 reads CSAAGGVGEKLFF.

The genes are TRBV20-1 and TRBJ2-7. CDR3 length: 14 amino acids. Germline V gene lookup returns CDR1 DFQATT and CDR2 SNEGSKA (reference sequence). This CDR3 reads CSARDLSAGYEQYF.

The CDR3 sequence: CSVEGPRETQYF. This sequence joins TRBV29-1 and TRBJ2-5. Looked up from germline, CDR1 is SQVTM and CDR2 is ANQGSEA. This CDR3 is built from 12 residues.

V is TRBV5-1 and J is TRBJ1-1. The germline V gene has CDR1 SGHRS and CDR2 YFSETQ. The CDR3 totals 13 residues. The CDR3: CASSLMDGYEAFF.

The chain recombines TRBV28 with TRBJ2-7. CDR3 size: 11 residues. CDR1 MDHEN and CDR2 SYDVKM come from the germline V gene. The chain's CDR3 is CASRGRYEQYF. Using reference TRBV28 and TRBJ2-7 for the parts outside the CDR3, the full variable domain is DVKVTQSSRYLVKRTGEKVFLECVQDMDHENMFWYRQDPGLGLRLIYFSYDVKMKEKGDIPEGYSVSREKKERFSLILESASTNQTSMYLCASRGRYEQYFGPGTRLTVT.

This chain links TRBV5-1 with TRBJ2-7; checking the TCRdb D call of TRBD1 is not possible without DNA. The CDR3 totals 15 residues. Germline V gene data show CDR1 as SGHRS and CDR2 as YFSETQ. The CDR3 loop reads CASSPDRAYSYEQYF.

The chain links TRBV24-1 to TRBJ2-3; no DNA is available, so the TRBD1 call from TCRdb remains unchecked. The CDR3 has 12 residues. CDR1 and CDR2 from the germline V gene are KGHDR and SFDVKD. CDR3 in amino acids: CATGGRRDTQYF.

This chain's CDR3 is CASSWEQGARQPQHF. The chain couples TRBV12-3 or TRBV12-4 to TRBJ1-5; TCRdb outputs TRBD1, but without DNA this stays unchecked. This CDR3 has 15 residues.

The rearrangement uses TRBV9 and TRBJ1-1; as DNA is missing, the TRBD1 call by TCRdb cannot be tested. The CDR3 has 13 residues. The germline CDR1 and CDR2 sequences are SGDLS and YYNGEE. CDR3 residues: CASSQGAGPEAFF.

The V call is TRBV7-3, the J call TRBJ2-1; TCRdb's assignment of TRBD1 cannot be checked, as there is no DNA. The CDR3 runs 14 residues. The V gene's germline CDR1 is SGHTA and CDR2 FQGTGA. The CDR3 is CASSLPEGDNEQFF.